The clone carrying this T cell receptor beta chain turned up a few times. Its target is not known. TCRdb passed the 5' RACE reads through MiXCR, listing each CDR3 protein once. Among about 53,000 distinct CDR3 sequences listed, 7% to 10% were seen once. The data belong to a study of neurological immune-mediated disorders. Study-level points and caveats: There were no CDR3 amino acid sequences shared by expanded clones across subjects, a result suggesting private repertoires in all groups.

Trimming at V came to 2 bases and at J to 2 bases, leaving 6 bases not matched to a gene. The CDR3 is 16 amino acids. Germline CDR1 reads SGHTA; CDR2 reads FQGTGA. Time point in this sample: longitudinal time-point 3. The receptor comes from a woman aged 40 to 50 in good health. The V and J genes are TRBV7-3 and TRBJ2-3; 8 nucleotides match TRBD2. Sequenced: PBMCs. CDR3: CASSLGAAGVTDTQYF. The CDR3 nucleotides read TGTGCCAGCAGCTTAGGGGCAGCGGGGGTCACAGATACGCAGTATTTT.